This T cell receptor beta chain derives from a study of blood T cell repertoires in COVID-19. Whole-study context: The cDNA or gDNA used as material had been derived from T cells, B-cell-depleted T cells, or PBMCs.

Some clones are missing from TCRdb's copy, which holds only in-frame ones; the method was immunoSEQ multiplex PCR. The data contain 200,000 to 250,000 clones, about 83% of them seen just once; the ten biggest clones take up 6.8%. Self-reported history from a screening survey and questionnaire set each donor's cohort. This receptor was identified in a middle-aged woman who had recovered from COVID-19. Sequenced input: PBMCs or T cells enriched from blood (not recorded which).

CDR3 loop: CASSIRTGGWNTEAFF. CDR3 DNA sequence: TGTGCCAGCAGCATAAGGACAGGGGGCTGGAACACTGAAGCTTTCTTT. The chain links TRBV7-2 to TRBJ1-1, with 11 positions matching TRBD1. The V gene end was trimmed by 5 bases and the J gene end by 1 base; junction bases not matched to a gene: 6. The germline V gene encodes CDR1 SGHTA and CDR2 FQGNSA. The CDR3 covers 16 residues. Complete variable domain (other parts from reference TRBV7-2 and TRBJ1-1): GAGVSQSPSNKVTEKGKDVELRCDPISGHTALYWYRQSLGQGLEFLIYFQGNSAPDKSGLPSDRFSAERTGGSVSTLTIQRTQQEDSAVYLCASSIRTGGWNTEAFFGQGTRLTVV.